This entry is about one T cell receptor (beta chain). V shed 0 bases and J shed 5 bases, with 10 bases lying between them. Germline V CDR1 and CDR2: SGHDN, FVKESK. The CDR3 runs to 14 residues. This sample stems from a study of shared clonotypes between healthy human individuals. Across the whole study: Donors, aged 18 to 49, were a couple of women and three men.

Researchers reported that CD8 memory united CD45RO+ cells with CCR7-negative CD45RA+ TemRA cells. Researchers ran the assay at a deep level. Libraries were prepared by immunoSEQ multiplex PCR; TCRdb keeps only in-frame clonotypes and omits some of them. The sample carries over 95,000 clones, about 71% recorded once. The sequenced sample was memory CD8+ T cells sorted from blood. Subset given: CD45RO+ cells pooled with CCR7-negative TemRA cells. The sequence derives from a woman aged 30 to 39 in good health. The rearrangement joins TRBV14 to TRBJ1-1; D call uncertain. The CDR3 bases are TGTGCCAGCAGCCAAGATGGTCGGCCGACTGAAGCTTTCTTT. This translates into CASSQDGRPTEAFF.